This TCR beta chain was obtained from a study of CD8 T cells in ankylosing spondylitis. For TCR beta, libraries came from quantitative 5'-RACE with molecular barcodes. Via MiXCR, TCRdb re-called the 5' RACE reads, giving one row per CDR3 protein. The data contain roughly 450,000 distinct CDR3 sequences, roughly a quarter of them singletons. This clonotype was seen only a few times. Its antigen is undetermined. V dropped 2 bases and J dropped 6; count of bases not matched to a gene: 7. This CDR3 has 15 amino acids. CDR1 DFQATT and CDR2 SNEGSKA come from the germline V gene (reference sequence). The study, taken as a whole, reports: In ankylosing spondylitis blood, a motif of about eight highly homologous TCR beta variants appeared characteristic.

The chain joins TRBV20-1 to TRBJ2-7; 13 positions match TRBD2. The clonotype originates from a male donor with ankylosing spondylitis. Sequencing input: blood, either unsorted or a sorted T cell fraction (not recorded which). As DNA, the CDR3 is TGCAGTGCTAGACCCACTAGCGGGAGGGCGACCGAGCAGTACTTC. Its translation: CSARPTSGRATEQYF.